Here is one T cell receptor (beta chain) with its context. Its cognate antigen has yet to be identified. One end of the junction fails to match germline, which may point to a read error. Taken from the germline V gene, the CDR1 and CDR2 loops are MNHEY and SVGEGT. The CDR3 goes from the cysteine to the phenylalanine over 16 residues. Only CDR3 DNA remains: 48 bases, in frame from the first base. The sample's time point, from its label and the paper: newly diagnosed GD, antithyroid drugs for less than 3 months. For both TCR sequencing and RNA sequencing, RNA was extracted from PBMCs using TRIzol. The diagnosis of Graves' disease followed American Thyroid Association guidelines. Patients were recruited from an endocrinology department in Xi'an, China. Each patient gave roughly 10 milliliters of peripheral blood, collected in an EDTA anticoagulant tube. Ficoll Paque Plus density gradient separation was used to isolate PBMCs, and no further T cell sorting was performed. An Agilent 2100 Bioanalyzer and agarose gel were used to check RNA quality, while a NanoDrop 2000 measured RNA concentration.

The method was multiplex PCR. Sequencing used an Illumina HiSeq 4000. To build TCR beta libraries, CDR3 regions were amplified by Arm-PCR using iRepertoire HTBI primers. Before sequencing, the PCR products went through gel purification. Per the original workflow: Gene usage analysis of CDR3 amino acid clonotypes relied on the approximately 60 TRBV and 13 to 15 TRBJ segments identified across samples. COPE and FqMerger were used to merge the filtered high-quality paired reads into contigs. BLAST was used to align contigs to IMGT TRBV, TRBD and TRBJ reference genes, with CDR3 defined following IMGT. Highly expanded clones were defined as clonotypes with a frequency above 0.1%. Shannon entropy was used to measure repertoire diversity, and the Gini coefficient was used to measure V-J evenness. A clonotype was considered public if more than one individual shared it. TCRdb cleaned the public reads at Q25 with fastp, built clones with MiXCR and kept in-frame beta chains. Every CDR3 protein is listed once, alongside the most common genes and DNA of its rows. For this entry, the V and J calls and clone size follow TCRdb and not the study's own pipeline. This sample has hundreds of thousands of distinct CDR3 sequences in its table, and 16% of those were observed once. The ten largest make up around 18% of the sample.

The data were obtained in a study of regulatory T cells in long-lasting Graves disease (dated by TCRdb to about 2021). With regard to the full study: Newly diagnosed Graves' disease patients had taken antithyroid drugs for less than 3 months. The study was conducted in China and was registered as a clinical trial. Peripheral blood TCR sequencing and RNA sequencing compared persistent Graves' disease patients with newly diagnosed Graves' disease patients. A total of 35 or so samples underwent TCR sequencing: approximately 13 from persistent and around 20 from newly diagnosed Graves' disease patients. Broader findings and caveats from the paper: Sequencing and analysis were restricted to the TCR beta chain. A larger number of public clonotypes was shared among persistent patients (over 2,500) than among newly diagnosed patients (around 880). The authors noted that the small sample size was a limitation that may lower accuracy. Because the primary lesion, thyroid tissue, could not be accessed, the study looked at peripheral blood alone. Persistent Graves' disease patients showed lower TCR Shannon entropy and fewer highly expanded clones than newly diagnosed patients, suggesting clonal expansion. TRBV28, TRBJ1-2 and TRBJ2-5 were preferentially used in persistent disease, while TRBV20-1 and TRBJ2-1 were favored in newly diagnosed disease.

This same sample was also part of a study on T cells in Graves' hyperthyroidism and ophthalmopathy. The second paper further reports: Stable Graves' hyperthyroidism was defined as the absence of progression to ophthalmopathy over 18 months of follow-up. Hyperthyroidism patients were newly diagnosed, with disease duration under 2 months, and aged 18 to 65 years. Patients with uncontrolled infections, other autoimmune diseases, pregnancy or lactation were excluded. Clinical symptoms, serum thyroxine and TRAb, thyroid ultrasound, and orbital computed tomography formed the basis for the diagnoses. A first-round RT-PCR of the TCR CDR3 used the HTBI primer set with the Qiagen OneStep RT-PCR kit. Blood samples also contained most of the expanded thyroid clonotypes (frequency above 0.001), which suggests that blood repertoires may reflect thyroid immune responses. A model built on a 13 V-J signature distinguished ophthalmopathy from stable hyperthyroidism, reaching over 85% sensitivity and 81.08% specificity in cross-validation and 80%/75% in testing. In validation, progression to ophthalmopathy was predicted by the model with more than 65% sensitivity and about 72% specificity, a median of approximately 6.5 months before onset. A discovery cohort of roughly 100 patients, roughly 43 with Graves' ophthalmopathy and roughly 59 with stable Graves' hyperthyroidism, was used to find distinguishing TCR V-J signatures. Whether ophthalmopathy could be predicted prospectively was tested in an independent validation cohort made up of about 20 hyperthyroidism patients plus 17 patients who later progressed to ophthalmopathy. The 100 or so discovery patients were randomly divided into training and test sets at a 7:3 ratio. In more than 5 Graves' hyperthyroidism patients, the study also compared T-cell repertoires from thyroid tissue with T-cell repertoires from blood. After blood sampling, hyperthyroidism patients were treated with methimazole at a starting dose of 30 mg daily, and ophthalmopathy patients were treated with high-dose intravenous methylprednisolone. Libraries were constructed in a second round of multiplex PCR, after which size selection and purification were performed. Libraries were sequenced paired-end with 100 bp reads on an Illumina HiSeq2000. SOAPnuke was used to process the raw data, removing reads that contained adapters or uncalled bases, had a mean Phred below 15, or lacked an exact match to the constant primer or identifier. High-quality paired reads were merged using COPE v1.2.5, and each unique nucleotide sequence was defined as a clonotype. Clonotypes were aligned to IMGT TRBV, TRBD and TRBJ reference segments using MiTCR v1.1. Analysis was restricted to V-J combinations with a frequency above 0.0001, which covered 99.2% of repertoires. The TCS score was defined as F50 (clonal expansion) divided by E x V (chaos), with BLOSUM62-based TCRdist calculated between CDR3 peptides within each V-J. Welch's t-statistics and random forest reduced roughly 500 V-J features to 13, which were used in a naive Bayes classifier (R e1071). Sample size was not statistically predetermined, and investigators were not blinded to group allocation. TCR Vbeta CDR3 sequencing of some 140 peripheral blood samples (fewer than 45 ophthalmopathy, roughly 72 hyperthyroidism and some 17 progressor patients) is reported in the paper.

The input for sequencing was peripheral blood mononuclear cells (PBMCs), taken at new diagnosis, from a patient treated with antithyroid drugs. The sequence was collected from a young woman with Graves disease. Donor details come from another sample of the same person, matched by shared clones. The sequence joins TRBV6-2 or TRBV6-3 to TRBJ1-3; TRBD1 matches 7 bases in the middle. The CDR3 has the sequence CASSPGQDGSGNTIYF. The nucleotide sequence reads TGCGCCAGCAGCCCTGGACAGGATGGCTCTGGAAACACCATATATTTT.